This entry features one T cell receptor (beta chain) sequence. This sample is drawn from a study of T cell changes during pregnancy in multiple sclerosis. The assay was immunoSEQ multiplex PCR, and TCRdb's table has in-frame clones only and misses some. This sample yields around 53,000 clones, of which over 80% are seen a single time; approximately 0.6% belongs to the top ten. The CDR3 is 13 residues long. From germline, CDR1 is SGHTA and CDR2 FQGNSA. Germline trimming cut 6 bases from V and 6 bases from J; bases unmatched to any gene: 3. This receptor was taken from a female donor with multiple sclerosis, enrolled in a pregnancy study. The specimen comprised CD4+ T cells from peripheral blood mononuclear cells, sampled after pregnancy. The chain recombines TRBV7-2 with TRBJ1-2, with TRBD1 matching 11 bases. The CDR3 coding sequence is TGTGCCAGCAGACGGACAGGGGGCGATGGCTACACCTTC. It encodes CASRRTGGDGYTF.